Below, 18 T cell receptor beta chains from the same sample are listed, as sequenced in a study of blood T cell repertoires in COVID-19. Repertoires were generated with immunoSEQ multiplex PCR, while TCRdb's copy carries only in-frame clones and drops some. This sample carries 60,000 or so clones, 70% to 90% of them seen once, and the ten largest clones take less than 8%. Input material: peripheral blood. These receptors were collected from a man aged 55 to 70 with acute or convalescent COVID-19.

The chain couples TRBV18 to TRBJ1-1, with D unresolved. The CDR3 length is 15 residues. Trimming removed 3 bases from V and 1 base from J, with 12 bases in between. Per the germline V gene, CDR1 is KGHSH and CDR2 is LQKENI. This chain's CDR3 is CASSPVVGWNTEAFF. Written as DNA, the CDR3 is TGTGCCAGCTCACCGGTAGTGGGCTGGAACACTGAAGCTTTCTTT. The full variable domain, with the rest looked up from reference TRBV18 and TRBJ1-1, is NAGVMQNPRHLVRRRGQEARLRCSPMKGHSHVYWYRQLPEEGLKFMVYLQKENIIDESGMPKERFSAEFPKEGPSILRIQQVVRGDSAAYFCASSPVVGWNTEAFFGQGTRLTVV.

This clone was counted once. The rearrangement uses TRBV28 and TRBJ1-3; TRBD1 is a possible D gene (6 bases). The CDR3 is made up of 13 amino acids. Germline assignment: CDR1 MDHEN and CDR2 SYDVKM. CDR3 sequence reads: CSSTGESGNTIYF. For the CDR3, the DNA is TGTTCATCGACAGGCGAATCTGGAAACACCATATATTTT.

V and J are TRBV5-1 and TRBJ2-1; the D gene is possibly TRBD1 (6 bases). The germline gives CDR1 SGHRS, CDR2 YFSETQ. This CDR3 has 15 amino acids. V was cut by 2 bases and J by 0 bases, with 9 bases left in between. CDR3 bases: TGCGCCAGCAGCTTACAGGGTCCCTCCTACAATGAGCAGTTCTTC. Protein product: CASSLQGPSYNEQFF.

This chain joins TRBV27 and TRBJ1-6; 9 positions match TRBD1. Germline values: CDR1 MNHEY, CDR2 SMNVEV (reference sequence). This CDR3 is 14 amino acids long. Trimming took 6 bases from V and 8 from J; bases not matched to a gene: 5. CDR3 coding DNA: TGTGCCAGCAGCTGGACAGGGGTAGATTCACCCCTCCACTTT. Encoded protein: CASSWTGVDSPLHF.

The CDR3 DNA sequence: TGTGCCAGCAGCCAAGACTGGGGCCTAGACGAGCAGTACTTC. Its translation: CASSQDWGLDEQYF. The gene calls are TRBV3-1 (or the pseudogene TRBV3-2) and TRBJ2-7; TRBD1 is a possible D gene (5 bases). Deletions cut 0 bases from V and 5 bases from J, with 11 bases between. CDR1 and CDR2 from the germline V gene are LGHDT and YNNKEL (reference sequence). The CDR3 spans 14 residues.

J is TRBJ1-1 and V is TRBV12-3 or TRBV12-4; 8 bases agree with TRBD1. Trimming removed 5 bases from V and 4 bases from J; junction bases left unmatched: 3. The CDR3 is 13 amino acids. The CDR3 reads CASSPDRVTEAFF. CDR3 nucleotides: TGTGCCAGCAGTCCGGACAGGGTCACTGAAGCTTTCTTT.

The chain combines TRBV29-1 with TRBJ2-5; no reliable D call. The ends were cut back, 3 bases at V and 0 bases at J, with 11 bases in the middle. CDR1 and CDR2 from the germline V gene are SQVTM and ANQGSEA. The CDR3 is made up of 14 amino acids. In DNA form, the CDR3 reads TGCAGCGTTGACCCCCAGTCGTACCAAGAGACCCAGTACTTC. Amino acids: CSVDPQSYQETQYF.

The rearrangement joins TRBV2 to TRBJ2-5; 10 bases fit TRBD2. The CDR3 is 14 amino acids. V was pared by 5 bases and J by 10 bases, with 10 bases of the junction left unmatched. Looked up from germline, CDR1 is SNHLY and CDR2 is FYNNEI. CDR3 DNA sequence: TGTGCCAGCAGTAGGGTGGTAGCGGGGGGCGACCAGTACTTC. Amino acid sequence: CASSRVVAGGDQYF.

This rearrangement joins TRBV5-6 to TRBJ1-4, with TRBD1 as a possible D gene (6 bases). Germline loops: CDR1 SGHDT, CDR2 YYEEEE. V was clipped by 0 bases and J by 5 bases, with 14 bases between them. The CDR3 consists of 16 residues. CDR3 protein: CASSLVFRGVNEKLFF. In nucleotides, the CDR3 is TGTGCCAGCAGCTTGGTGTTCAGGGGTGTGAATGAAAAACTGTTTTTT.

CDR3 sequence: CASSLRGGDYGYTF. As DNA, the CDR3 is TGTGCCAGCAGTCTACGAGGGGGGGACTATGGCTACACCTTC. J is TRBJ1-2 and V is TRBV25-1; a possible D gene is TRBD1 (6 bases). This CDR3 is 14 amino acids long. Trimming pared 5 bases from V and 3 bases from J, leaving 13 bases between. CDR1 and CDR2 (germline): MGHDK, SYGVNS.

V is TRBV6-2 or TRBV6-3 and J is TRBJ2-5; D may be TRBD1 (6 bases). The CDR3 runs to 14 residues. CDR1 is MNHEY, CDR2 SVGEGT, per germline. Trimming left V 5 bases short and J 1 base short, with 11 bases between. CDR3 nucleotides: TGTGCCAGCAGTCACAGGGAACCCCAAGAGACCCAGTACTTC. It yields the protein CASSHREPQETQYF.

CDR3 residues: CASSQDSGRDSGNTIYF. The CDR3 DNA sequence: TGCGCCAGCAGCCAAGATTCAGGGAGGGACTCTGGAAACACCATATATTTT. The chain recombines TRBV4-3 with TRBJ1-3, with D perhaps TRBD1 (5 bases). The V gene's germline CDR1 is LGHNA and CDR2 YSLEER. With 0 bases removed from V and 0 bases from J, the gap between germline ends came to 12 bases. The CDR3 is 17 residues long.

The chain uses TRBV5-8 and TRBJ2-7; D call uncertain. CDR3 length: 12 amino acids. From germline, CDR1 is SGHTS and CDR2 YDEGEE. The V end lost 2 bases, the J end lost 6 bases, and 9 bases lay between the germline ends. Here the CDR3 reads CASSFKRFEQYF. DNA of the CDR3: TGTGCCAGCAGCTTCAAACGGTTCGAGCAGTACTTC.

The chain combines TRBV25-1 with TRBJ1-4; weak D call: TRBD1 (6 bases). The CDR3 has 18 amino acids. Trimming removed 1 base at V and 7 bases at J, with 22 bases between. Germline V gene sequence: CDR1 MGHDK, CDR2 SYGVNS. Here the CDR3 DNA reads TGTGCCAGCAGTGAATCCCCAGGGGCTTACCCCATGGGTGAAAAACTGTTTTTT. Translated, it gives CASSESPGAYPMGEKLFF. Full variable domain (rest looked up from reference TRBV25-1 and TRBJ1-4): EADIYQTPRYLVIGTGKKITLECSQTMGHDKMYWYQQDPGMELHLIHYSYGVNSTEKGDLSSESTVSRIRTEHFPLTLESARPSHTSQYLCASSESPGAYPMGEKLFFGSGTQLSVL.

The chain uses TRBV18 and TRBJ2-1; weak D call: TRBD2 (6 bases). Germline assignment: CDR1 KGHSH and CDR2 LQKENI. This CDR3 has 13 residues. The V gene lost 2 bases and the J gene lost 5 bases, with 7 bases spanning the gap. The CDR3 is CASSPWEDNEQFF. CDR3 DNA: TGTGCCAGCTCACCATGGGAGGACAATGAGCAGTTCTTC.

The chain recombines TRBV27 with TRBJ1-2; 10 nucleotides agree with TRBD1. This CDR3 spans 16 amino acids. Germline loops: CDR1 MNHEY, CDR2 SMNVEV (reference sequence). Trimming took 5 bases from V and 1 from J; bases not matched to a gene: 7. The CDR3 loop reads CASSDGTGAGNYGYTF. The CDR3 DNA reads TGTGCCAGCAGTGATGGGACAGGGGCCGGTAACTATGGCTACACCTTC.

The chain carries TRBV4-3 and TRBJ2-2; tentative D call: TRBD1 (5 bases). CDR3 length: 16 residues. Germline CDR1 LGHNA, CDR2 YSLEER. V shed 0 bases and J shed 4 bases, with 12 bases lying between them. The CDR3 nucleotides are TGCGCCAGCAGCCAAGAAGGCTATAGGGGCACCGGGGAGCTGTTTTTT. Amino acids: CASSQEGYRGTGELFF.

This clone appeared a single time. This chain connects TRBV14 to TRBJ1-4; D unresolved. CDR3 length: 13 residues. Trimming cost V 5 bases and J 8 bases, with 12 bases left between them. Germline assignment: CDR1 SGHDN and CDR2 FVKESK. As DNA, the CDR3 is TGTGCCAGCAGCTCAAGAATGCGAGAAAAACTGTTTTTT. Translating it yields CASSSRMREKLFF.